This TCR beta chain was captured by sequencing in a study of technical replicates of blood from a handful of donors. TCRdb's copy holds only in-frame clones and misses some; the assay was immunoSEQ multiplex PCR. The table records around 62,000 clones, nearly 98% of them present only once. This CDR3 region has 14 residues. Trimming took 5 bases from V and 0 from J, leaving 8 bases between them. Germline V gene lookup returns CDR1 MNHEY and CDR2 SVGAGI. Sequencing was done on a sample of T cells isolated from PBMCs. The clonotype originates from a human donor in good health. The chain joins TRBV6-5 to TRBJ1-3; perhaps TRBD1 as D (6 bases). In DNA form, the CDR3 reads TGTGCCAGCAGTACAGGGAGCTCTGGAAACACCATATATTTT. Protein sequence: CASSTGSSGNTIYF.